The entry below describes one TCR beta chain. Its specificity is unknown. Sequencing was performed with immunoSEQ multiplex PCR; in TCRdb, only in-frame clones are kept and a portion is missing. The sample holds 100,000 to 120,000 clones, roughly 89% seen once. The sample originates from a study of OX40 agonist ivuxolimab in advanced cancers. In the study overall: Eligibility admitted prior anti-PD-1, anti-PD-L1 or anti-CTLA-4 therapy; 40% had some.

Study findings and constraints: At 0.1 to 3.0 mg/kg and by week 6, CD4+ and CD8+ T cells in the blood had expanded clonally. Undetermined was the antigen specificity of the expanded peripheral T cells. Expanded clones were, on average, more numerous among CD8+ T cells than CD4+.

The CDR3 is made up of 14 amino acids. V dropped 6 bases and J dropped 6; count of bases not matched to a gene: 4. Germline V gives CDR1 SNHLY, CDR2 FYNNEI. The sequence was collected from an adult with an advanced solid tumor such as melanoma, head and neck, liver or kidney cancer. The rearrangement links TRBV2 to TRBJ2-3, with TRBD2 matching over 12 bases. The sample here was CD4+ or CD8+ T cells sorted from blood, taken in a trial of the OX40 agonist ivuxolimab. The CDR3 region has the DNA TGTGCCAGCAGGGCCACTAGCGGGGGGGATACGCAGTATTTT. Its protein is CASRATSGGDTQYF.